A single sample is the source of the 9 T cell receptor beta chains below, sequenced in a study of identifying expanded T cells in peripheral blood. Data came from immunoSEQ multiplex PCR; TCRdb stores just in-frame clones and leaves some out. The repertoire holds about 78,000 clones, roughly 86% seen once, with roughly 18% in the top ten. Material: blood. The source is a person between 18 and 75 years old in good health.

The chain couples TRBV11-2 to TRBJ2-5; D call uncertain. Per germline, CDR1 SGHAT and CDR2 FQNNGV. V dropped 5 bases and J dropped 4 bases, with 5 bases sitting between them. The CDR3 has 11 amino acids. The CDR3 protein is CASSQIETQYF. CDR3 in DNA: TGTGCCAGCAGCCAAATAGAGACCCAGTACTTC.

The chain couples TRBV6-5 to TRBJ2-7; TRBD1 might be the D (6 bases). The germline V gene encodes CDR1 MNHEY and CDR2 SVGAGI. Trimming took off 0 bases at V and 6 bases at J, with 15 bases between the two ends. There are 15 residues in the CDR3. CDR3 region: CASSYSNRVGSEQYF. For the CDR3, the DNA is TGTGCCAGCAGTTACTCGAACAGGGTAGGAAGCGAGCAGTACTTC.

The chain has TRBV20-1 and TRBJ2-7; 7 bases are a match to TRBD1. V dropped 6 bases and J dropped 3; count of bases not matched to a gene: 2. Germline-derived CDR1 and CDR2 are DFQATT and SNEGSKA (reference sequence). The CDR3 consists of 11 residues. The CDR3 spells CSARQGYEQYF. The CDR3 DNA sequence: TGCAGTGCCAGACAGGGCTACGAGCAGTACTTC.

The chain employs TRBV27 and TRBJ2-7; TRBD2 aligns across 7 bases. This CDR3 region has 14 residues. Germline lookup yields CDR1 MNHEY and CDR2 SMNVEV (reference sequence). After removal of 6 bases from V and 3 bases from J, the junction contained 8 bases not matched to a gene. The CDR3 spells CASSARGIGYEQYF. The CDR3 DNA reads TGTGCCAGCAGCGCGCGGGGGATTGGCTACGAGCAGTACTTC.

This chain joins TRBV18 and TRBJ1-5; TRBD1 agrees at 9 bases. The CDR3 runs to 16 residues. Germline CDR1 and CDR2: KGHSH and LQKENI. V shed 3 bases and J 8 bases; nucleotides not matched to a gene: 11. DNA of the CDR3: TGTGCCAGCTCACCTCGGACAGGGGAGGCTGCGGAGCCCCAGCATTTT. Translating it yields CASSPRTGEAAEPQHF.

J is TRBJ1-1 and V is TRBV6-5; TRBD1 matches 9 bases. The trim removed 5 bases at V and 6 bases at J, leaving 7 bases unmatched. Germline CDR1 MNHEY, CDR2 SVGAGI. The CDR3 runs 14 residues. CDR3 in DNA: TGTGCCAGCAGTAGCTCGGGACAGGGCTCTGAAGCTTTCTTT. It specifies CASSSSGQGSEAFF.

This sequence joins TRBV29-1 and TRBJ1-2, with 9 bases matching TRBD1. The CDR3 has 13 amino acids. CDR1 is SQVTM and CDR2 is ANQGSEA in the germline V gene. Germline trimming cut 7 bases from V and 8 bases from J; bases unmatched to any gene: 11. The CDR3 bases are TGCAGCGCAGACCGGGACAGGGAGCGGGGCTACACCTTC. This gives the protein CSADRDRERGYTF.

The chain joins TRBV6-5 to TRBJ1-5; TRBD1 might be the D (6 bases). The CDR3 has 14 residues. The germline gives CDR1 MNHEY, CDR2 SVGAGI. V lost 4 bases and J 7 bases, leaving 14 bases between the germline ends. CDR3 nucleotide sequence: TGTGCCAGCAGTTCCCAGGGGAATAGCCAGCCCCAGCATTTT. This sequence encodes CASSSQGNSQPQHF.

The rearrangement joins TRBV29-1 to TRBJ2-7; D not resolved. The germline gives CDR1 SQVTM, CDR2 ANQGSEA. Deletions cut 2 bases from V and 0 bases from J, with 8 bases between. The CDR3 sequence is 13 residues long. The DNA for the CDR3 is TGCAGCGTTGAACAGGATAGCTCCTACGAGCAGTACTTC. Protein product: CSVEQDSSYEQYF.